The entry below gives a single T cell receptor (beta chain) sequence along with its context. Its cognate antigen is unknown. Germline CDR1 is MNHNS and CDR2 is SASEGT. V lost 2 bases to trimming and J lost 6 bases, with 10 bases between them. The CDR3 length is 13 residues. These data are taken from a study of cytomegalovirus exposure and HLA in healthy donors. Primers: 60 Vbeta forward and 13 Jbeta reverse. Some clones are missing from TCRdb's copy, which holds only in-frame ones; the method was immunoSEQ multiplex PCR. The specimen's table records over 65,000 clones. Overall study results and limits: TCR sequences were mostly rare, though some public TCRs occurred in many donors.

This receptor was taken from a woman under 40 in good health and CMV-seronegative. The chain is built from TRBV6-1 and TRBJ1-1; D gene unclear. Input material: PBMCs. The CDR3 here is CASSEWLSPEAFF. CDR3 bases: TGTGCCAGCAGTGAATGGCTTTCACCTGAAGCTTTCTTT.